The 8 T cell receptor beta chains below were found in one sample sequenced in a study of Graves' ophthalmopathy and Graves' hyperthyroidism. The TCR beta CDR3 regions underwent amplification from RNA transcripts. The authors performed first-round RT-PCR with HTBI primers and then a second-round multiplex PCR. TCRdb reanalysed the multiplex PCR reads using MiXCR and keeps one entry per CDR3 protein. The repertoire holds about 500,000 distinct CDR3 sequences, with about 40% as singletons. The specimen sequenced was peripheral blood or thyroid tissue (not recorded which). Source of these receptors: an adult man with Graves' hyperthyroidism.

The chain uses TRBV7-9 and TRBJ1-5; the D gene is possibly TRBD1 (5 bases). The V end was cut by 1 base, the J end by 11 bases, with 21 bases between. The CDR3 totals 16 residues. Germline assignment: CDR1 SEHNR and CDR2 FQNEAQ (reference sequence). CDR3 in amino acids: CASSLEGTGYQETQHF. In DNA, the CDR3 is TGTGCCAGCAGCTTAGAGGGGACGGGGTACCAAGAGACCCAGCATTTT.

This clonotype was observed many times. This chain joins TRBV19 and TRBJ2-7; D is perhaps TRBD1 (6 bases). This CDR3 contains 12 residues. Germline V gives CDR1 LNHDA, CDR2 SQIVND (reference sequence). V was clipped by 3 bases and J by 6 bases, with 9 bases between them. In DNA form, the CDR3 reads TGTGCCAGTAGTATCAGGGGCGCCGAGCAGTACTTC. Its translation is CASSIRGAEQYF.

To note about this clonotype: The conserved closing phenylalanine or tryptophan is absent in this CDR3, likely reflecting a read error. The chain combines TRBV7-9 with TRBJ2-7; 7 bases line up with TRBD2. Losses at the gene ends were 7 bases for V and 2 bases for J; bases not matched to a gene: 11. This CDR3 comprises 15 residues. In germline, CDR1 is SEHNR, CDR2 FQNEAQ (reference sequence). CDR3 sequence (DNA): TGTGCCAGCACTACCCGGGGAGGGAGACCCTACGAGCAGTACCTC. Its translation: CASTTRGGRPYEQYL.

This clonotype was counted a few times. V gene TRBV27 combines with J gene TRBJ1-2; D may be TRBD1 (5 bases). V lost 2 bases to trimming and J lost 4 bases, with 14 bases between them. This CDR3 comprises 15 residues. Germline V gives CDR1 MNHEY, CDR2 SMNVEV (reference sequence). CDR3 sequence: CASSLTQGVAYGYTF. The CDR3 DNA follows: TGTGCCAGCAGTTTAACGCAGGGTGTGGCCTATGGCTACACCTTC.

The table lists this clonotype with many counts. Germline is not matched at one junction end, which may reflect a read error. The rearrangement links TRBV7-7 to TRBJ2-7; TRBD1 agrees at 7 bases. The CDR3 runs 13 residues. CDR1 and CDR2 from the germline V gene are SSHAT and FNYEAQ (reference sequence). In nucleotides, the CDR3 is TGTGCTAGCAGCTTGGGGACAGCGTCCGAGCAGTACTTC. Translating gives CASSLGTASEQYF.

This clonotype was detected ten times or more. This chain uses TRBV7-9 with TRBJ1-1; D not resolved. The CDR3 has 15 amino acids. V lost 2 bases and J 11 bases, leaving 21 bases between the germline ends. Germline CDR1 and CDR2: SEHNR and FQNEAQ (reference sequence). The CDR3 is CASSLFDTVGLEAFF. The CDR3 coding sequence is TGTGCCAGCAGCTTATTTGATACGGTGGGTCTAGAGGCTTTCTTT. The full variable domain, rest sourced from reference TRBV7-9 and TRBJ1-1, is DTGVSQNPRHKITKRGQNVTFRCDPISEHNRLYWYRQTLGQGPEFLTYFQNEAQLEKSRLLSDRFSAERPKGSFSTLEIQRTEQGDSAMYLCASSLFDTVGLEAFFGQGTRLTVV.

V usage is TRBV2 and J usage is TRBJ1-2; D is perhaps TRBD1 (6 bases). V was trimmed by 5 bases and J by 6 bases, leaving 19 bases between them. Germline assignment: CDR1 SNHLY and CDR2 FYNNEI. The CDR3 length is 15 residues. The CDR3 region is CASSLSTGADHGYTF. CDR3 bases: TGTGCCAGCAGTTTATCGACAGGCGCTGACCATGGCTACACCTTC.

This clonotype was observed a few times. The chain carries TRBV12-3 or TRBV12-4 and TRBJ1-5; D is unclear. V lost 3 bases and J 1 base, leaving 10 bases between the germline ends. The CDR3 sequence is 15 residues long. As DNA, the CDR3 is TGTGCCAGCAGTTTGAACCGAGGGAGCAATCAGCCCCAGCATTTT. It is translated as CASSLNRGSNQPQHF.